The clone carrying this T cell receptor (beta chain) was recorded many times. This entry is derived from a study of T cell repertoires in cytomegalovirus infection. Between the trimmed V and J ends, which lost 10 bases and 5 bases, there was a span of 13 bases. Germline V gives CDR1 SGHTA, CDR2 FQGNSA. The CDR3 spans 12 residues. One entry per CDR3 protein results from TCRdb running MiXCR on the reads. In the table there are about 250,000 distinct CDR3 sequences, 10% to 15% of which are singletons. Sequenced material: PBMCs. The sequence derives from a human donor in good health (CMV status not recorded). Some clones in this sample may be carry-over from other donors' samples. The chain employs TRBV7-2 and TRBJ2-3; TRBD2 is a possible D gene (5 bases). The CDR3 DNA is TGTGCCATCGGTCCCGCGGGAGATACGCAGTATTTT. Translated, it gives CAIGPAGDTQYF. Supplemented by reference TRBV7-2 and TRBJ2-3, the full variable domain reads GAGVSQSPSNKVTEKGKDVELRCDPISGHTALYWYRQSLGQGLEFLIYFQGNSAPDKSGLPSDRFSAERTGGSVSTLTIQRTQQEDSAVYLCAIGPAGDTQYFGPGTRLTVL.